This is a list of T cell receptor beta chains from one sample in a study of T cells in tuberculosis. The repertoire was sequenced with immunoSEQ multiplex PCR; TCRdb's copy has only in-frame clones and lacks some. This table has some 30,000 clones, 94% appearing once. The sample comprised PBMCs. All receptors come from a donor between 10 and 35 years old with latent tuberculosis or without tuberculosis infection. CDR3s include the opening cysteine and the closing phenylalanine or tryptophan. The D gene is left open where the match is weak. Size is omitted from some rows. Given values are once, few, many or a class for expanded clones.

J gene | D gene | clone size | V gene | CDR3 length | CDR3 DNA | CDR3 protein
TRBJ2-3 | NA | NA | TRBV11-2 | 16 | TGTGCCAGCAGCTTAGGGGGCGGACCAAACACAGATACGCAGTATTTT | CASSLGGGPNTDTQYF
TRBJ2-2 | NA | NA | TRBV14 | 13 | TGTGCCAGCAGTTTTATAGTAACCGGGGAGCTGTTTTTT | CASSFIVTGELFF
TRBJ1-4 | TRBD1 | once | TRBV30 | 13 | TGTGCCTGGAGTGCAGGGGGCTATGAAAAACTGTTTTTT | CAWSAGGYEKLFF
TRBJ1-1 | NA | NA | TRBV27 | 15 | TGTGCCAGCAGTTTATCGCGGGGCGTGAACACTGAAGCTTTCTTT | CASSLSRGVNTEAFF
TRBJ1-5 | NA | NA | TRBV29-1 | 13 | TGCAGCGTCCGGGGGGGGATCAATCAGCCCCAGCATTTT | CSVRGGINQPQHF
TRBJ2-7 | TRBD1 | NA | TRBV4-1 | 12 | TGCGCCAGCGCGGACAGGGGGTACGAGCAGTACTTC | CASADRGYEQYF
TRBJ2-2 | NA | NA | TRBV27 | 14 | TGTGCCAGCAGTTTACGGTGGAACACCGGGGAGCTGTTTTTT | CASSLRWNTGELFF
TRBJ2-7 | NA | NA | TRBV27 | 14 | TGTGCCAGCAGTTTAACGTTCAGGGGCTACGAGCAGTACTTC | CASSLTFRGYEQYF
TRBJ2-7 | TRBD1 | NA | TRBV29-1 | 17 | TGCAGCGTTTCTTACCGGGACAGGGGATTCCGAACCTACGAGCAGTACTTC | CSVSYRDRGFRTYEQYF
TRBJ2-1 | TRBD2 | NA | TRBV18 | 15 | TGTGCCAGCTCACCACCTAGCGGGAGAGGAAATGAGCAGTTCTTC | CASSPPSGRGNEQFF
TRBJ2-7 | NA | NA | TRBV4-3 | 14 | TGCGCCAGCAGCCAAGTTGGCGGTGACTACGAGCAGTACTTC | CASSQVGGDYEQYF
TRBJ2-1 | TRBD2 | NA | TRBV19 | 12 | TGTGCCAGTAGGGGGGGAGGGAATGAGCAGTTCTTC | CASRGGGNEQFF
TRBJ2-3 | TRBD2 | NA | TRBV19 | 16 | TGTGCCTGCGGTTTTGCGGGAGGCACTAGCACAGATACGCAGTATTTT | CACGFAGGTSTDTQYF
TRBJ2-5 | NA | NA | TRBV7-9 | 14 | TGTGCCAGCAGCTTAGAGCAGGGATCCCAGACCCAGTACTTC | CASSLEQGSQTQYF
TRBJ2-3 | TRBD2 | few | TRBV25-1 | 15 | TGTGCCAGCAGTGTTAGCGGGAGGGTCACAGATACGCAGTATTTT | CASSVSGRVTDTQYF
TRBJ2-7 | TRBD1 | NA | TRBV15 | 15 | TGTGCCACCAGCGGCTTGCAGGGGGTCTTGGACGAGCAGTACTTC | CATSGLQGVLDEQYF
TRBJ2-7 | NA | NA | TRBV30 | 13 | TGTGCCTGGGCTAGGGAGGATTCCTACGAGCAGTACTTC | CAWAREDSYEQYF
TRBJ2-1 | TRBD1 | NA | TRBV5-6 | 13 | TGTGCCAGCAGCTACCGGGACAGCTATGAGCAGTTCTTC | CASSYRDSYEQFF
TRBJ2-2 | NA | NA | TRBV11-3 | 14 | TGTGCCAGCAGCCCGACAGGGAACACCGGGGAGCTGTTTTTT | CASSPTGNTGELFF
TRBJ1-1 | NA | NA | TRBV14 | 16 | TGTGCCAGCAGCCCCAAACGCGCGGGGGTGAACACTGAAGCTTTCTTT | CASSPKRAGVNTEAFF
TRBJ2-1 | TRBD2 | NA | TRBV5-5 | 15 | TGTGCCAGCAGCTTTCTAGCGGGCTCCTACAATGAGCAGTTCTTC | CASSFLAGSYNEQFF
TRBJ2-7 | TRBD1 | NA | TRBV5-1 | 15 | TGCGCCAGCAGCTTGTCGAGGACAGGGAGCTACGAGCAGTACTTC | CASSLSRTGSYEQYF
TRBJ1-1 | TRBD1 | NA | TRBV7-9 | 16 | TGTGCCAGCAGCACGACAGGGGGCCCTGGGAACACTGAAGCTTTCTTT | CASSTTGGPGNTEAFF
TRBJ1-1 | NA | NA | TRBV19 | 16 | TGTGCCAGTAGTATAGTAGCGGGAAAGGGGAACACTGAAGCTTTCTTT | CASSIVAGKGNTEAFF
TRBJ2-2 | TRBD2 | NA | TRBV9 | 16 | TGTGCCAGCAGCGTAGGTGGAAGCGGGAGCGCCGGGGAGCTGTTTTTT | CASSVGGSGSAGELFF
TRBJ2-2 | TRBD1 | NA | TRBV4-2 | 15 | TGTGCCAGCAGCCTAAGACAGGGAAACACCGGGGAGCTGTTTTTT | CASSLRQGNTGELFF
TRBJ1-2 | TRBD1 | NA | TRBV30 | 13 | TGTGCCTGGATACCGACAGGGTTAAGGGGCTACACCTTC | CAWIPTGLRGYTF
TRBJ2-7 | TRBD2 | NA | TRBV28 | 17 | TGTGCCAGCAGTCCCTACCCGGCAGCGGGAGAGGGGTACGAGCAGTACTTC | CASSPYPAAGEGYEQYF
TRBJ2-5 | NA | NA | TRBV5-1 | 15 | TGCGCCAGCAGCCCCCAGCGGGTAGGACACGAGACCCAGTACTTC | CASSPQRVGHETQYF
TRBJ1-3 | NA | NA | TRBV6-1 | 14 | TGTGCCAGCAGTCTCCAAGCCTCTGGAAACACCATATATTTT | CASSLQASGNTIYF
TRBJ2-7 | NA | NA | TRBV10-3 | 11 | TGTGCCATCTCCGAGACCTACGAGCAGTACTTC | CAISETYEQYF
TRBJ2-7 | TRBD2 | NA | TRBV6-1 | 15 | TGTGCCAGCAGTGAAATGGGACTAGCGAGGGACGAGCAGTACTTC | CASSEMGLARDEQYF
TRBJ1-4 | NA | NA | TRBV5-1 | 13 | TGCGCCAGCAAACTTGCAACTAATGAAAAACTGTTTTTT | CASKLATNEKLFF
TRBJ2-7 | TRBD2 | NA | TRBV7-6 | 16 | TGTGCCAGCAGCTTAGAATCTCCTAGCGGGACCTACGAGCAGTACTTC | CASSLESPSGTYEQYF
TRBJ2-5 | TRBD1 | NA | TRBV28 | 17 | TGTGCCAGCAGTTTCCCCGGGACAGGTACTCCTCATGGTCCCCAGTACTTC | CASSFPGTGTPHGPQYF
TRBJ2-5 | TRBD1 | NA | TRBV28 | 16 | TGTGCCAGCAGTTTAGGGGACAGGGGGCGGCAAGAGACCCAGTACTTC | CASSLGDRGRQETQYF
TRBJ1-1 | TRBD1 | NA | TRBV7-3 | 16 | TGTGCCAGCAGCTTAACGCACGGGACAGGGGCGGCTGAAGCTTTCTTT | CASSLTHGTGAAEAFF
TRBJ1-5 | NA | NA | TRBV15 | 16 | TGTGCCACCAGCAGAGATCTCTTGGGGGGAGGCCAGCCCCAGCATTTT | CATSRDLLGGGQPQHF
TRBJ1-4 | NA | NA | TRBV2 | 16 | TGTGCCAGCAGTGATCCCTCCGGGCGGGATAATGAAAAACTGTTTTTT | CASSDPSGRDNEKLFF
TRBJ2-3 | TRBD2 | NA | TRBV10-1 | 15 | TGCGCCAGCAGTGTGGCTAGCGGCATCTTTGATACGCAGTATTTT | CASSVASGIFDTQYF
TRBJ2-7 | TRBD2 | once | TRBV7-2 | 15 | TGTGCCAGCAGCTTGGCGGGAGCTACCTCCTACGAGCAGTACTTC | CASSLAGATSYEQYF
TRBJ2-3 | NA | NA | TRBV18 | 14 | TGTGCCAGCTCACCACCGATCAGGACAGATACGCAGTATTTT | CASSPPIRTDTQYF
TRBJ2-3 | NA | once | TRBV13 | 14 | TGTGCCAGCAGCGGGGCGTGGGGCACAGATACGCAGTATTTT | CASSGAWGTDTQYF
TRBJ1-1 | NA | NA | TRBV7-2 | 13 | TGTGCCAGCAGCGGGACTGGTATCACTGAAGCTTTCTTT | CASSGTGITEAFF
TRBJ2-7 | NA | NA | TRBV7-8 | 18 | TGTGCCAGCAGCTTAGCGACGTACAGTACCTCAATCTCCTACGAGCAGTACTTC | CASSLATYSTSISYEQYF
TRBJ1-1 | NA | NA | TRBV30 | 11 | TGTGCCTGGGGGCGCAACACTGAAGCTTTCTTT | CAWGRNTEAFF
TRBJ2-1 | TRBD2 | NA | TRBV30 | 12 | TGTGCCTCTAAGCGGGAGGGCCTTGAGCAGTTCTTC | CASKREGLEQFF
TRBJ1-2 | TRBD1 | NA | TRBV9 | 15 | TGTGCCAGCAGCCTGGACAGGGTTCTAGGGAAGGGCTACACCTTC | CASSLDRVLGKGYTF
TRBJ1-4 | NA | once | TRBV4-1 | 16 | TGCGCCAGCAGCCAAGCTCCAGAAGGCGGGGAAGGGGAACTGTTTTTT | CASSQAPEGGEGELFF
TRBJ2-5 | TRBD1 | NA | TRBV5-1 | 13 | TGCGCCAGTAAGGTGACAGGGCGGAAGACCCAGTACTTC | CASKVTGRKTQYF
TRBJ1-1 | NA | NA | TRBV5-1 | 15 | TGCGCCAGCAGCGCAGAAGGGATTCGGGGGACTGAAGCTTTCTTT | CASSAEGIRGTEAFF
TRBJ2-1 | NA | NA | TRBV4-3 | 14 | TGCGCCAGCAGCCAAGGGGAGAAGTACAATGAGCAGTTCTTC | CASSQGEKYNEQFF
TRBJ1-3 | NA | NA | TRBV28 | 15 | TGTGCCAGCAGTTTAGGGCCCACCTCTGGAAACACCATATATTTT | CASSLGPTSGNTIYF
TRBJ1-2 | NA | NA | TRBV7-3 | 12 | TGTGCCAGCAGCTTAATGGGAGAGGGCTACACCTTC | CASSLMGEGYTF
TRBJ1-2 | TRBD1 | NA | TRBV11-2 | 16 | TGTGCCAGCAGCCTGACCGGGACAGCTAGGTACTATGGCTACACCTTC | CASSLTGTARYYGYTF
TRBJ2-1 | TRBD2 | NA | TRBV10-3 | 18 | TGTGCCATCAGTAATCTAGCGGGAGGGCAACCTACCTACAATGAGCAGTTCTTC | CAISNLAGGQPTYNEQFF
TRBJ2-1 | NA | NA | TRBV9 | 14 | TGTGCCAGCAGCGTAGGAGTAGTATCTGGTGAGCAGTTCTTC | CASSVGVVSGEQFF